This T cell receptor (beta chain) stems from a study of cytomegalovirus exposure and HLA in healthy donors. Study-wide points: A later analysis linked fewer than 20,000 TCR beta sequences to HLA alleles at 0.05 false discovery rate. Sequences of the TCR beta chain were said to predict the HLA-A and HLA-B alleles of most subjects accurately.

The germline V and J ends were trimmed by 6 bases and 1 base, with 15 bases remaining between them. The CDR3 is 15 residues long. Germline V lookup: CDR1 SNHLY, CDR2 FYNNEI. Amplification used 60 Vbeta primers and 13 Jbeta primers. Libraries were prepared by immunoSEQ multiplex PCR; TCRdb keeps only in-frame clonotypes and omits some of them. Among about 140,000 clones listed, 75% to 85% were seen once. This clone came up a few times. No antigen is known for it. The V call is TRBV2, the J call TRBJ1-1; no definite D call. The clonotype originates from a woman aged 40 to 49 in good health and CMV-seronegative. The sample taken for sequencing was PBMCs. The CDR3 DNA reads TGTGCCAGCAGGGAGGTAACTGTGCAGAACACTGAAGCTTTCTTT. Its translation: CASREVTVQNTEAFF.